The 32 T cell receptor beta chains reported below all come from one sample, sequenced in a study of cytomegalovirus exposure and HLA in healthy donors. PCR employed 60 Vbeta and 13 Jbeta primers. Using immunoSEQ multiplex PCR, the repertoire was profiled, and TCRdb retains in-frame clones only, with some absent. The data hold about 160,000 clones, with 75% to 85% observed a single time. Sequenced input: PBMCs. The receptors were gathered from a girl aged 2 to 9 in good health and CMV-seropositive.

The chain has TRBV4-1 and TRBJ2-3, with 11 positions matching TRBD1. The V gene's germline CDR1 is MGHRA and CDR2 YSYEKL. J was trimmed by 4 bases and V by 3 bases; bases with no gene match: 6. This CDR3 has 16 residues. CDR3: CASSQVPGQGADTQYF. The CDR3 nucleotides are TGCGCCAGCAGCCAGGTACCGGGACAGGGGGCAGATACGCAGTATTTT.

This sequence joins TRBV7-9 and TRBJ1-4, with TRBD1 as a possible D gene (6 bases). Germline V gene lookup returns CDR1 SEHNR and CDR2 FQNEAQ (reference sequence). The CDR3 loop spans 16 amino acids. Deletions cut 5 bases from V and 5 bases from J, with 18 bases between. The CDR3 DNA sequence: TGTGCCAGCAGCCCCACTCCACAGGGAGAGAATGAAAAACTGTTTTTT. This translates into CASSPTPQGENEKLFF.

This chain uses TRBV25-1 with TRBJ2-7, with 10 bases identical to TRBD2. Germline V CDR1 and CDR2: MGHDK, SYGVNS. The ends lost 6 bases at V and 7 bases at J; junction bases unmatched: 3. The CDR3 runs 12 residues. The DNA of the CDR3 is TGTGCCAGCAGCCGGACTAGCGGAGAGCAGTACTTC. Protein sequence: CASSRTSGEQYF.

The chain uses TRBV6-6 and TRBJ1-4, with unresolved D. Germline V gives CDR1 MNHNY, CDR2 SVGAGI (reference sequence). The CDR3 is 15 residues long. The V end lost 5 bases, the J end lost 5 bases, and 15 bases lay between the germline ends. The DNA of the CDR3 is TGTGCCAGCAGTCTCTCTACGTCGGGAAATGAAAAACTGTTTTTT. Protein sequence: CASSLSTSGNEKLFF.

V is TRBV28 and J is TRBJ1-1; TRBD1 is a possible D gene (5 bases). The CDR3 is 16 residues long. V lost 4 bases, J lost 6 bases, and 21 bases lay in between. Germline V CDR1 and CDR2: MDHEN, SYDVKM. The CDR3 sequence is CASSSIRGVGMSEAFF. The CDR3 DNA follows: TGTGCCAGCAGTTCCATACGGGGGGTAGGGATGTCTGAAGCTTTCTTT.

This clone has more than one count but fewer than ten. CDR3 sequence (DNA): TGTGCCAGCAGTCCCGCGGAGGGCCTATACGAGCAGTACTTC. This encodes CASSPAEGLYEQYF. The chain couples TRBV27 to TRBJ2-7; TRBD2 might be the D (6 bases). Germline-derived CDR1 and CDR2 are MNHEY and SMNVEV (reference sequence). The V end lost 5 bases, the J end lost 4 bases, and 15 bases lay between the germline ends. The CDR3 totals 14 residues.

The V gene is TRBV6-1, the J gene TRBJ2-7, with TRBD1 identical over 7 bases. The CDR3 has 14 residues. Per germline, CDR1 MNHNS and CDR2 SASEGT. V was pared by 10 bases and J by 1 base, with 10 bases of the junction left unmatched. The CDR3 protein is CATSEDRISYEQYF. CDR3 DNA sequence: TGTGCCACCTCTGAGGACAGGATTTCCTACGAGCAGTACTTC.

The V call is TRBV12-5, the J call TRBJ2-1, with 10 positions matching TRBD2. With V trimmed by 3 bases and J by 8 bases, 13 bases remained unmatched. The CDR3 sequence is 17 residues long. The germline gives CDR1 LGHNT, CDR2 FRNRAP. CDR3 DNA: TGTGCTAGTGGTTTTGCGCTAGCGGGAGTGGGGTTCGATGAGCAGTTCTTC. Amino acid sequence: CASGFALAGVGFDEQFF.

J is TRBJ1-5 and V is TRBV18; 7 nucleotides line up with TRBD1. The CDR3 has 14 amino acids. V lost 3 bases and J lost 3; bases outside the gene matches: 2. Germline values: CDR1 KGHSH, CDR2 LQKENI. The CDR3 DNA is TGTGCCAGCTCACCGGGGACAGCCAATCAGCCCCAGCATTTT. Residues: CASSPGTANQPQHF.

The rearrangement uses TRBV18 and TRBJ1-1; D remains unclear. Trimming cost V 3 bases and J 3 bases, with 8 bases left between them. CDR1 and CDR2 (germline): KGHSH, LQKENI. The CDR3 length is 13 residues. The CDR3 DNA sequence: TGTGCCAGCTCACCGGCCAGGCACACTGAAGCTTTCTTT. This gives the protein CASSPARHTEAFF.

CDR3 DNA sequence: TGTGCCAGTAGTTGGAGACTAGCGGGAGTGTCCTACAATGAGCAGTTCTTC. Its translation is CASSWRLAGVSYNEQFF. The chain joins TRBV19 to TRBJ2-1, with 12 bases that match TRBD2. J lost 1 base, V lost 5 bases, and 6 bases had no gene match. The CDR3 is 17 amino acids. The germline CDR1 and CDR2 sequences are LNHDA and SQIVND (reference sequence).

The chain joins TRBV5-5 to TRBJ2-4; D may be TRBD1 (6 bases). V was clipped by 2 bases and J by 8 bases, with 11 bases between them. The germline V gene encodes CDR1 SGHKS and CDR2 YYEKEE (reference sequence). The CDR3 totals 13 residues. The CDR3 DNA reads TGTGCCAGCAGCTTCGGTTGGACAGACATTCAGTACTTC. It specifies CASSFGWTDIQYF.

The chain recombines TRBV4-1 with TRBJ1-2, with a possible D match to TRBD1 (6 bases). V gave up 2 bases and J gave up 8 bases, with 15 bases separating them. This CDR3 has 14 residues. CDR1 is MGHRA, CDR2 YSYEKL, per germline. The CDR3 DNA follows: TGCGCCAGCAGCCAACAACAACAGGGTTGGGGCTACACCTTC. Amino acid sequence: CASSQQQQGWGYTF.

The rearrangement joins TRBV5-1 to TRBJ2-5; perhaps TRBD2 as D (5 bases). Trimming shortened V by 2 bases and J by 2 bases, and 13 bases separated the two germline ends. Germline-derived CDR1 and CDR2 are SGHRS and YFSETQ. The CDR3 spans 15 residues. The CDR3 loop reads CASSLESGTQETQYF. DNA of the CDR3: TGCGCCAGCAGCTTAGAAAGCGGCACACAAGAGACCCAGTACTTC. The complete variable domain, with remaining parts taken from reference TRBV5-1 and TRBJ2-5, reads KAGVTQTPRYLIKTRGQQVTLSCSPISGHRSVSWYQQTPGQGLQFLFEYFSETQRNKGNFPGRFSGRQFSNSRSEMNVSTLELGDSALYLCASSLESGTQETQYFGPGTRLLVL.

This clone came up once. Written as DNA, the CDR3 is TGTGCCAGCAGCCGGGGACAGGGTCTGAACGAGCAGTACTTC. It encodes CASSRGQGLNEQYF. V usage is TRBV7-6 and J usage is TRBJ2-7, with 9 bases aligning to TRBD1. Germline V gene sequence: CDR1 SGHVS, CDR2 FNYEAQ. V shed 5 bases, J shed 5 bases, and the junction held 7 bases outside the gene matches. The CDR3 totals 14 residues.

The J gene is TRBJ2-5, the V gene TRBV7-2; 7 bases agree with TRBD2. The V segment lost 1 base and the J segment 6 bases; nucleotides outside the gene matches: 5. This CDR3 has 14 residues. Germline V gives CDR1 SGHTA, CDR2 FQGNSA. CDR3 sequence: CASSLEAGAQTQYF. CDR3 nucleotides: TGTGCCAGCAGCTTAGAGGCGGGAGCCCAGACCCAGTACTTC.

This chain joins TRBV6-5 and TRBJ1-4, with D possibly TRBD1 on 6 matching bases. Germline loops: CDR1 MNHEY, CDR2 SVGAGI. The CDR3 consists of 16 residues. Trimming pared 2 bases from V and 2 bases from J, leaving 12 bases between. This CDR3 reads CASSYEAGATNEKLFF. Here the CDR3 DNA reads TGTGCCAGCAGTTACGAGGCAGGGGCCACTAATGAAAAACTGTTTTTT.

The CDR3 DNA sequence: TGTGCCAGCAGTGAAGTCAGGGGAGATAGCTACACCTTC. It codes for CASSEVRGDSYTF. The gene calls are TRBV7-6 and TRBJ1-2; possible D gene TRBD1, 6 bases. The V end lost 6 bases, the J end lost 9 bases, and 17 bases lay between the germline ends. The germline V gene encodes CDR1 SGHVS and CDR2 FNYEAQ. There are 13 residues in the CDR3.

Here the CDR3 DNA reads TGTGCCAGCAGCCAAGATTGGAGGACCCAGTACTTC. Protein sequence: CASSQDWRTQYF. This chain joins TRBV4-2 and TRBJ2-5; no reliable D call. The ends were cut back, 0 bases at V and 7 bases at J, with 6 bases in the middle. Germline CDR1 is LGHNA and CDR2 is YNFKEQ. This CDR3 contains 12 residues.

The chain couples TRBV6-1 to TRBJ2-1; D is unresolved. The germline V gene has CDR1 MNHNS and CDR2 SASEGT. The V end was cut by 4 bases, the J end by 0 bases, with 10 bases between. The CDR3 spans 15 residues. The chain's CDR3 is CASSGSASSYNEQFF. CDR3 DNA: TGTGCCAGCAGTGGATCTGCCAGCTCCTACAATGAGCAGTTCTTC.

In its sample, this clone was seen a few times. CDR3 residues: CASSIATIYEQYF. CDR3 bases: TGTGCCAGCTCAATAGCTACAATCTACGAGCAGTACTTC. The rearrangement uses TRBV6-5 and TRBJ2-7, with D uncertain. The CDR3 has 13 amino acids. V lost 8 bases and J lost 3, with 14 bases in between. Germline V CDR1 and CDR2: MNHEY, SVGAGI.

The chain links TRBV29-1 to TRBJ1-5; no firm D call. The CDR3 has 15 amino acids. Trimming removed 4 bases from V and 6 bases from J, with 19 bases in between. From germline, CDR1 is SQVTM and CDR2 ANQGSEA. The CDR3 sequence: CSVALPGIESQPQHF. Written as DNA, the CDR3 is TGCAGCGTTGCCCTCCCGGGGATAGAGAGTCAGCCCCAGCATTTT.

This chain uses TRBV10-3 with TRBJ1-2, with D perhaps TRBD1 (5 bases). The CDR3 consists of 13 residues. With 6 bases removed from V and 7 bases from J, the gap between germline ends came to 15 bases. Germline CDR1 reads ENHRY; CDR2 reads SYGVKD. The CDR3, as DNA: TGTGCCATCAGCGACTTTTCAGGGTCTGGCTACACCTTC. Amino acids: CAISDFSGSGYTF.

This rearrangement joins TRBV2 to TRBJ2-7, with 9 bases lining up with TRBD2. This CDR3 is 15 amino acids long. The germline CDR1 and CDR2 sequences are SNHLY and FYNNEI. Germline trimming cut 6 bases from V and 0 bases from J; bases unmatched to any gene: 6. DNA of the CDR3: TGTGCCAGCAGGGCCCGGACTAGCGTCTCCTACGAGCAGTACTTC. This sequence encodes CASRARTSVSYEQYF.

The gene calls are TRBV6-1 and TRBJ2-7; D gene uncertain. The CDR3 loop spans 13 amino acids. V dropped 2 bases and J dropped 5 bases, with 10 bases sitting between them. Germline V gene lookup returns CDR1 MNHNS and CDR2 SASEGT. CDR3 loop: CASSERLTHEQYF. The CDR3 region has the DNA TGTGCCAGCAGTGAAAGACTTACACACGAGCAGTACTTC.

The chain employs TRBV6-5 and TRBJ2-5, with D uncertain. Germline assignment: CDR1 MNHEY and CDR2 SVGAGI. V was trimmed by 6 bases and J by 3 bases, leaving 14 bases between them. CDR3 length: 14 amino acids. For the CDR3, the DNA is TGTGCCAGCAGGCCGATGGCTCTTGAAGAGACCCAGTACTTC. Translating it yields CASRPMALEETQYF.

The chain joins TRBV5-1 to TRBJ1-1; tentatively, D is TRBD1 (5 bases). This CDR3 comprises 14 residues. V was trimmed by 0 bases and J by 4 bases, leaving 10 bases between them. CDR1 and CDR2 from the germline V gene are SGHRS and YFSETQ. Written as DNA, the CDR3 is TGCGCCAGCAGCTTGGGGGGGGTTGGCACTGAAGCTTTCTTT. This translates into CASSLGGVGTEAFF.

The genes are TRBV15 and TRBJ1-5, with 7 bases that match TRBD1. Germline CDR1 LNHNV, CDR2 YYDKDF (reference sequence). This CDR3 contains 13 residues. V dropped 9 bases and J dropped 7; count of bases not matched to a gene: 9. The CDR3 bases are TGTGCCACTAAGGGGGCTGGGGTCCAGCCCCAGCATTTT. Its protein is CATKGAGVQPQHF. The full variable domain, its missing parts supplied by reference TRBV15 and TRBJ1-5, is DAMVIQNPRYQVTQFGKPVTLSCSQTLNHNVMYWYQQKSSQAPKLLFHYYDKDFNNEADTPDNFQSRRPNTSFCFLDIRSPGLGDTAMYLCATKGAGVQPQHFGDGTRLSIL.

The rearrangement uses TRBV6-1 and TRBJ2-3; 9 positions match TRBD1. Germline V lookup: CDR1 MNHNS, CDR2 SASEGT. The CDR3 is 15 amino acids. Unmatched junction bases numbered 7, after V lost 7 bases and J lost 2 bases. CDR3 loop: CASTLGTGNTDTQYF. The CDR3 DNA reads TGTGCCAGCACCCTAGGGACAGGGAACACAGATACGCAGTATTTT.

This sequence joins TRBV5-6 and TRBJ2-3; tentatively, D is TRBD2 (6 bases). With 4 bases removed from V and 2 bases from J, the gap between germline ends came to 14 bases. Germline values: CDR1 SGHDT, CDR2 YYEEEE. CDR3 length: 15 amino acids. CDR3 nucleotide sequence: TGTGCCAGCAGCCTCTCGCCGGGGGACACAGATACGCAGTATTTT. This sequence encodes CASSLSPGDTDTQYF.

V is TRBV5-1 and J is TRBJ2-1; weak D call: TRBD2 (6 bases). V lost 6 bases to trimming and J lost 4 bases, with 17 bases between them. Germline V gene lookup returns CDR1 SGHRS and CDR2 YFSETQ. The CDR3 runs 15 residues. The CDR3 reads CASTPRDPRYNEQFF. In DNA, the CDR3 is TGCGCCAGCACCCCGCGGGACCCAAGATACAATGAGCAGTTCTTC.

This rearrangement joins TRBV28 to TRBJ1-5, with D tentatively TRBD1 (5 bases). The CDR3 covers 16 residues. Germline V gene sequence: CDR1 MDHEN, CDR2 SYDVKM. Trimming took off 5 bases at V and 3 bases at J, with 17 bases between the two ends. For the CDR3, the DNA is TGTGCCAGCAGTCTTCACTCAGGGAGGAACAATCAGCCCCAGCATTTT. Amino acid sequence: CASSLHSGRNNQPQHF.